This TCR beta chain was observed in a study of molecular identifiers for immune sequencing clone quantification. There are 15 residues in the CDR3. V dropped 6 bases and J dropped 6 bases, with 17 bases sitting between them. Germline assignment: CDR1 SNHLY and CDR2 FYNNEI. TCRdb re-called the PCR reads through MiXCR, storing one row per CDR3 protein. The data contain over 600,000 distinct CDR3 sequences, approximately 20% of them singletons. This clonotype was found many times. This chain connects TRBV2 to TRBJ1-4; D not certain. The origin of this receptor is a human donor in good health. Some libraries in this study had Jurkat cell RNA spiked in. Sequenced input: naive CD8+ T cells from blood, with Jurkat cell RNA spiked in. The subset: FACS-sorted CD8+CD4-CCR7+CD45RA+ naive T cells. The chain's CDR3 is CASRTRWQADEKLFF. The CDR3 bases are TGTGCCAGCAGAACCAGGTGGCAGGCGGATGAAAAACTGTTTTTT.